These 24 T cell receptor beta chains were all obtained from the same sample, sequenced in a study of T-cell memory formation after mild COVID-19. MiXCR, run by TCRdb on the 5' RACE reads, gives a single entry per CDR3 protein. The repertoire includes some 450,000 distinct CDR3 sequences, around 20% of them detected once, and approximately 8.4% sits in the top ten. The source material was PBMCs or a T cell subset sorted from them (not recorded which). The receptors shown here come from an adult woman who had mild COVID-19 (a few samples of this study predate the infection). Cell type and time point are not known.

CDR3 sequence: CASSHWDRVYEQYF. DNA for the CDR3: TGTGCCAGCAGCCATTGGGACAGGGTGTACGAGCAGTACTTC. The chain links TRBV7-9 to TRBJ2-7, with TRBD1 identical over 9 bases. There are 14 residues in the CDR3. Unmatched junction bases numbered 6, after V lost 5 bases and J lost 4 bases. Per the germline V gene, CDR1 is SEHNR and CDR2 is FQNEAQ (reference sequence).

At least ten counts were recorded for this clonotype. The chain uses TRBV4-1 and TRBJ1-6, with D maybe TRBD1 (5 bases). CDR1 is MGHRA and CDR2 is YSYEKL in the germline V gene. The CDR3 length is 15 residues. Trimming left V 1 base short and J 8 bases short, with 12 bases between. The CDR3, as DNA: TGCGCCAGCAGCCAAGTTACAGGTGTCCATTCACCCCTCCACTTT. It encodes CASSQVTGVHSPLHF.

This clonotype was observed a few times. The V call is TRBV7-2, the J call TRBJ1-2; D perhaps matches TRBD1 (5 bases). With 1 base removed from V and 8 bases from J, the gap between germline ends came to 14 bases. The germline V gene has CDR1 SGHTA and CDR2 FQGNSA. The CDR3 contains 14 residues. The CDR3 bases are TGTGCCAGCAGCTTAGGGCAGGGAGCACTCGGCTACACCTTC. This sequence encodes CASSLGQGALGYTF.

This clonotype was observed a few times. The CDR3 nucleotides are TGTGCCAGCAGCTCAGGGGGTCCCGGGGAGACCCAGTACTTC. The encoded protein is CASSSGGPGETQYF. This rearrangement joins TRBV7-9 to TRBJ2-5; 7 bases line up with TRBD1. Germline assignment: CDR1 SEHNR and CDR2 FQNEAQ (reference sequence). This CDR3 comprises 14 residues. V trimming: 4 bases; J trimming: 5 bases; junction bases outside the gene matches: 7.

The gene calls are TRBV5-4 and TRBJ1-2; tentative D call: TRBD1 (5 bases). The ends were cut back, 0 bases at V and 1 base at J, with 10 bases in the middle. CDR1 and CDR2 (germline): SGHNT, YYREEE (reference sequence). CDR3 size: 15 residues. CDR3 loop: CASSLVGPYNYGYTF. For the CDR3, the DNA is TGTGCCAGCAGCTTGGTGGGGCCCTATAACTATGGCTACACCTTC.

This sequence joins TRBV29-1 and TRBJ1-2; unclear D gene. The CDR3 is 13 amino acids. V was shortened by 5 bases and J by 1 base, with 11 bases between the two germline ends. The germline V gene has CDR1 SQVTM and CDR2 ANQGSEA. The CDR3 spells CSVSTPLNYGYTF. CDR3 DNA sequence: TGCAGCGTTTCGACTCCCCTTAACTATGGCTACACCTTC. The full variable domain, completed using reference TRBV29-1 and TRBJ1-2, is SAVISQKPSRDICQRGTSLTIQCQVDSQVTMMFWYRQQPGQSLTLIATANQGSEATYESGFVIDKFPISRPNLTFSTLTVSNMSPEDSSIYLCSVSTPLNYGYTFGSGTRLTVV.

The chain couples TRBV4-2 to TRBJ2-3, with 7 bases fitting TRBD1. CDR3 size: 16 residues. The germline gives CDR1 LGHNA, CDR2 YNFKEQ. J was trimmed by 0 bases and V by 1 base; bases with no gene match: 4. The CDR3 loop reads CASSQVGQYSTDTQYF. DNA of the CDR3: TGTGCCAGCAGCCAAGTGGGACAGTATAGCACAGATACGCAGTATTTT.

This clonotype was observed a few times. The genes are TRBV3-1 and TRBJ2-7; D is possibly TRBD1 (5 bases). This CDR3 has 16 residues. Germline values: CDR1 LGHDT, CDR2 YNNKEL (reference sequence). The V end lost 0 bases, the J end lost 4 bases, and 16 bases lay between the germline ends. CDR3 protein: CASSQDQTTATYEQYF. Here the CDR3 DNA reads TGTGCCAGCAGCCAAGATCAGACGACAGCCACGTACGAGCAGTACTTC.

The CDR3 region has the DNA TGTGCCAGCAGTTTGGCCGGGAAATCTGGAAACACCATATATTTT. Translation: CASSLAGKSGNTIYF. This chain connects TRBV12-3 or TRBV12-4 to TRBJ1-3; D call uncertain. Trimming shortened V by 3 bases and J by 1 base, and 10 bases separated the two germline ends. The CDR3 runs to 15 residues.

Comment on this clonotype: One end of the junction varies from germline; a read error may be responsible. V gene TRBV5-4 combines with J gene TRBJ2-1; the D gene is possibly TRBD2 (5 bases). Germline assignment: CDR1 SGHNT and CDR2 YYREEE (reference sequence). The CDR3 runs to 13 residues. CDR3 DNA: TGTGCCAGCAGCGCGGACTCCCACAATGAGCAGTTCTTC. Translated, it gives CASSADSHNEQFF.

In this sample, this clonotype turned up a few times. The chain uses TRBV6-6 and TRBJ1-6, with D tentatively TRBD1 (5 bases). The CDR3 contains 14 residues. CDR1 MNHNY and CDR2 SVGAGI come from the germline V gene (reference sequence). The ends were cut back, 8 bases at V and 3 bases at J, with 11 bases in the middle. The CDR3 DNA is TGTGCCAGCGGGGGACCGAACTATAATTCACCCCTCCACTTT. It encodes CASGGPNYNSPLHF.

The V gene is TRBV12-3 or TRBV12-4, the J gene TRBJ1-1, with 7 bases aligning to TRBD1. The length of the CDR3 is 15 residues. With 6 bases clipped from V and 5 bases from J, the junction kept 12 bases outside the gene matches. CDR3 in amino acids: CASSPKDRKRTEAFF. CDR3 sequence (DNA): TGTGCCAGCAGCCCGAAGGACAGGAAGAGGACTGAAGCTTTCTTT.

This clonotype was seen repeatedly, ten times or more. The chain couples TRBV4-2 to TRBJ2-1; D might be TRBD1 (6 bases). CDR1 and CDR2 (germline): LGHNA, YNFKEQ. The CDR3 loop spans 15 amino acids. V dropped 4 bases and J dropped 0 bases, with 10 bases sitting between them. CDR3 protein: CASSPRQVSYNEQFF. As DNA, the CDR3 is TGTGCCAGCAGCCCCCGACAGGTCTCCTACAATGAGCAGTTCTTC.

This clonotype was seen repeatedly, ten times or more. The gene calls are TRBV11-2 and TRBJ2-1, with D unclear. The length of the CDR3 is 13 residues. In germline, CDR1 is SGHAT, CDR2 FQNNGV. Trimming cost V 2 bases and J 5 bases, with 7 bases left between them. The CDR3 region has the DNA TGTGCCAGCAGCTTAAGAGCTCACAATGAGCAGTTCTTC. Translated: CASSLRAHNEQFF.

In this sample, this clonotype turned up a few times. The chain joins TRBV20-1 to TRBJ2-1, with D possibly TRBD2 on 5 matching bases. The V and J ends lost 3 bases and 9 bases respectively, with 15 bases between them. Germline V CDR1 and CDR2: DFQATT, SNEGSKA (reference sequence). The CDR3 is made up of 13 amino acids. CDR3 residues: CSASRASGSEQFF. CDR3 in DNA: TGCAGTGCTAGCCGAGCCTCGGGGAGTGAGCAGTTCTTC.

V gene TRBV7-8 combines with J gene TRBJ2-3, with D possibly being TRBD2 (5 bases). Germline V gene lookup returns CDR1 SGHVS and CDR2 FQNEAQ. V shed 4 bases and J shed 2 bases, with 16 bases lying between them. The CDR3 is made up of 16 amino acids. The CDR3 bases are TGTGCCAGCAGCTCGGTGGGGAGATTCCTCACAGATACGCAGTATTTT. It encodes CASSSVGRFLTDTQYF.

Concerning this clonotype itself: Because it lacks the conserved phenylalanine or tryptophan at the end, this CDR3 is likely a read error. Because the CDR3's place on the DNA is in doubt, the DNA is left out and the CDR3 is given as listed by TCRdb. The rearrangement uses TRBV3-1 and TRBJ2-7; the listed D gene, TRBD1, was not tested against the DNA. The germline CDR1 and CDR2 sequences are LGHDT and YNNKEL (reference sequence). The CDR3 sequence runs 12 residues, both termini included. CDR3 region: CASSQGTSGPYL.

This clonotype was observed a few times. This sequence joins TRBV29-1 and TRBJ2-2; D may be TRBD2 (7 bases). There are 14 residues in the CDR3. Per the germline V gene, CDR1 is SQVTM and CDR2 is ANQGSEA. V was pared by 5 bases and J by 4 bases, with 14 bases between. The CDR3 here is CSVTRGGGTGELFF. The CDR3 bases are TGCAGCGTTACCCGGGGAGGGGGCACCGGGGAGCTGTTTTTT.

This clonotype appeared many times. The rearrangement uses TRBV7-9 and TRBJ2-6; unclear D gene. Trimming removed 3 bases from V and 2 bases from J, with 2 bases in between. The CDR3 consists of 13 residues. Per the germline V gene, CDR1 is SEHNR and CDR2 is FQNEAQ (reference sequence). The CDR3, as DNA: TGTGCCAGCAGCTTTCCTGGGGCCAACGTCCTGACTTTC. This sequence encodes CASSFPGANVLTF. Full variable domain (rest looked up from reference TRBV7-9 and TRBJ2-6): DTGVSQNPRHKITKRGQNVTFRCDPISEHNRLYWYRQTLGQGPEFLTYFQNEAQLEKSRLLSDRFSAERPKGSFSTLEIQRTEQGDSAMYLCASSFPGANVLTFGAGSRLTVL.

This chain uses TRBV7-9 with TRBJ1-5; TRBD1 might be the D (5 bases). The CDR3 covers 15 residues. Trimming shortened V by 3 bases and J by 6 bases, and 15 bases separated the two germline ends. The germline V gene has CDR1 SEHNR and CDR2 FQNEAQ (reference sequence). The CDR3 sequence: CASSLLGEVGQPQHF. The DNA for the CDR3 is TGTGCCAGCAGCTTGCTAGGGGAGGTCGGTCAGCCCCAGCATTTT.

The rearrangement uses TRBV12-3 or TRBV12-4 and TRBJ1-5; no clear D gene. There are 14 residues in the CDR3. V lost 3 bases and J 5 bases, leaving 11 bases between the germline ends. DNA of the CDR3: TGTGCCAGCAGTTTCGGGGAGGGCCATCAGCCCCAGCATTTT. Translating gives CASSFGEGHQPQHF.

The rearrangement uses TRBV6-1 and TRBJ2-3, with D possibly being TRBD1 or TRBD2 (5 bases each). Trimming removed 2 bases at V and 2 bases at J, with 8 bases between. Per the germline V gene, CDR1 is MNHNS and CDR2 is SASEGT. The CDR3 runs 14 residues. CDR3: CASSEWDLTDTQYF. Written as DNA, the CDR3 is TGTGCCAGCAGTGAATGGGACCTCACAGATACGCAGTATTTT.

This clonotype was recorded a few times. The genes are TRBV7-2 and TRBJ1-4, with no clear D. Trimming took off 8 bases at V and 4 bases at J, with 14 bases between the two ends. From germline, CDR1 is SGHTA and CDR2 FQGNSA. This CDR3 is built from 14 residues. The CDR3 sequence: CASAGGPSNEKLFF. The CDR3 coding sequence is TGTGCCAGCGCGGGAGGGCCTAGTAATGAAAAACTGTTTTTT.

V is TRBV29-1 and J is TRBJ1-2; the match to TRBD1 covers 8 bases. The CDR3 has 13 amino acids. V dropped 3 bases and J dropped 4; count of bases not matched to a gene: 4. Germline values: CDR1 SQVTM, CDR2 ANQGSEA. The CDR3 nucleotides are TGCAGCGTTGACAGGGGGCAGGGCTATGGCTACACCTTC. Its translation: CSVDRGQGYGYTF.